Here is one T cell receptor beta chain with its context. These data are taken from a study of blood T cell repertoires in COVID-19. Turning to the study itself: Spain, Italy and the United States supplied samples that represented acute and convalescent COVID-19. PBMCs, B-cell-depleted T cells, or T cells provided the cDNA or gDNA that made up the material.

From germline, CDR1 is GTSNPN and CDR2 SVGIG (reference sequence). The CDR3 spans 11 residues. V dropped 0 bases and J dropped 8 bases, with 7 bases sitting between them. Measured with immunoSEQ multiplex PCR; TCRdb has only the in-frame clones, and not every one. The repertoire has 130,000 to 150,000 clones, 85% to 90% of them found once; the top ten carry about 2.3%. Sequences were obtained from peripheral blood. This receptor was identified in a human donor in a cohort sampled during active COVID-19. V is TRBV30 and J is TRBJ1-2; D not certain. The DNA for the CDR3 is TGTGCCTGGAGTGTTGGTGGCGGCTACACCTTC. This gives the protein CAWSVGGGYTF.